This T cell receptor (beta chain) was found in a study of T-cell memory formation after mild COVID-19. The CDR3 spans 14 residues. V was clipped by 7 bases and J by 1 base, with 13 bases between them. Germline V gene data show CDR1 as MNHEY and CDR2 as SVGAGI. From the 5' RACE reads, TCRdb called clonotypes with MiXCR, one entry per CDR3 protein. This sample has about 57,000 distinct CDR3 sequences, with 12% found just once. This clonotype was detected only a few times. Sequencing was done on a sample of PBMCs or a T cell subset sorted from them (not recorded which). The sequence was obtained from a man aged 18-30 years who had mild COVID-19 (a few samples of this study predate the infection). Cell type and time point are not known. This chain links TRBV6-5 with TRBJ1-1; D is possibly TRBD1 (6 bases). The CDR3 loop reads CASTPTGANTEAFF. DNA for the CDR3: TGTGCCAGCACCCCGACAGGCGCGAACACTGAAGCTTTCTTT.